This T cell receptor beta chain was identified in a study of T-cell reconstitution after alpha-beta-depleted transplantation in children. Unique molecular identifiers were incorporated into the prepared TCRbeta library. TCRdb passed the PCR reads through MiXCR, listing each CDR3 protein once. The sample records 190,000 or so distinct CDR3 sequences, about 6% being singletons. Ten or more counts support this clonotype. Deletions cut 0 bases from V and 0 bases from J, with 14 bases between. Germline CDR1 SGHVS, CDR2 FQNEAQ. The CDR3 runs to 17 residues. The TCR was taken from a girl under three years old with combined immunodeficiency, due to receive a stem cell transplant. The rearrangement links TRBV7-8 to TRBJ1-2; D call uncertain. The sample consisted of PBMCs, taken before TCRalphabeta/CD19-depleted stem cell transplant. DNA of the CDR3: TGTGCCAGCAGCTTAGCGCCCGTAGGGTCAGCTAACTATGGCTACACCTTC. It is translated as CASSLAPVGSANYGYTF.